The 2 T cell receptor beta chains below all came from one sample that was sequenced in a study of T cell repertoires in cytomegalovirus infection. Each CDR3 protein gets one entry after TCRdb re-called the reads with MiXCR. Among about 270,000 distinct CDR3 sequences listed, 20% to 25% were seen once. Antigens of these TCRs are unknown. Sequenced material: cultured PBMCs, taken from culture after CMV antigen stimulation. These receptors were obtained from a human donor in good health (CMV status not recorded). Some clones in this sample may be carry-over from other donors' samples.

The gene calls are TRBV15 and TRBJ2-1, with TRBD2 matching 9 bases. V was pared by 5 bases and J by 9 bases, with 5 bases of the junction left unmatched. The CDR3 is made up of 13 amino acids. The germline V gene encodes CDR1 LNHNV and CDR2 YYDKDF (reference sequence). The CDR3 region has the DNA TGTGCCACCAGCGTCCGTAGCGGGGGTGAGCAGTTCTTC. Amino acids: CATSVRSGGEQFF.

This clonotype was counted many times. The chain recombines TRBV6-2 or TRBV6-3 with TRBJ1-5; D is possibly TRBD1 (6 bases). Germline-derived CDR1 and CDR2 are MNHEY and SVGEGT. This CDR3 spans 14 amino acids. V lost 5 bases and J 4 bases, leaving 12 bases between the germline ends. The CDR3 protein is CASSNGQYNQPQHF. DNA for the CDR3: TGTGCCAGCAGTAACGGACAGTATAATCAGCCCCAGCATTTT.